This TCR beta chain was sequenced for a study of CD8+CD57+ T cells in acquired aplastic anemia. About the research overall: An average of roughly 3 ug of DNA was obtained from sorted CD4+ and CD8+ cells.

To note about this clonotype: What it recognizes is unknown.

Overall study findings and caveats: Patients shared around 30 CD8+ CDR3 sequences with controls.

The patients chosen for sequencing had shown expansion of CD8+CD57+ cells (detected by flow cytometry). Patients had received no therapy at the time of blood sampling. Genomic DNA acted as the template from which TCR beta VDJ combination and CDR3 sequence profiling were carried out. TCRdb processed the reads anew with MiXCR; each CDR3 protein has one entry. The top ten clones hold about 60% of a sample with 200,000 to 250,000 distinct CDR3 sequences, 50% to 70% of them seen once. Per the germline V gene, CDR1 is SNHLY and CDR2 is FYNNEI. The CDR3 is 13 residues long. V was clipped by 6 bases and J by 2 bases, with 11 bases between them.

The chain combines TRBV2 with TRBJ2-7, with D possibly matching TRBD2 (5 bases). The specimen was sorted CD4+, CD8+, or CD8+CD57+ T cells (not recorded which) from PBMCs. This clonotype was obtained from a human donor with aplastic anemia. CDR3 nucleotide sequence: TGTGCCAGCAGCGTACGGGGTCCCTACGAGCAGTACTTC. As protein: CASSVRGPYEQYF.